This is a list of T cell receptor beta chains from one sample in a study of blood T cell repertoires in COVID-19. Measured with immunoSEQ multiplex PCR; TCRdb has only the in-frame clones, and not every one. Among approximately 180,000 clones listed, approximately 80% were seen once. The sequencing input was peripheral blood. The receptor source for this set is a woman between 40 and 50 years old with COVID-19, enrolled during active disease. Both conserved end residues are trimmed from each CDR3. The order of the fields is V gene, D gene, CDR3 protein. D genes are given only for firm matches.

TRBV5-1,TRBD1,ASTAGGYEQY
TRBV12-3/TRBV12-4,.,ASSRGADTQY
TRBV18,TRBD1,ASSPTGANQPQH
TRBV6-5,.,ASSADIQETQY
TRBV5-1,.,ASSLAGSEQF
TRBV28,TRBD2,ASTLAGEQY
TRBV7-9,.,ASSLRSYEQY
TRBV5-1,TRBD1,ASSENRGLGSGNTIY
TRBV4-1,TRBD2,ASSQVLLAGGNQETQY
TRBV6-1,.,ASSEKLGGVPLFEQF
TRBV14,.,ASSRRLDEKLF
TRBV5-4,.,ASSLEGVLSTEAF
TRBV7-9,.,ASSLDAGRENTIY
TRBV7-3,TRBD2,ASSLASGNEQF
TRBV11-2,.,ASSLVGGGPNTEAF
TRBV6-5,TRBD1,ASLREGTGRAF
TRBV5-1,TRBD2,ASSYLADGETQY
TRBV4-1,.,ASSQPTRGSNQPQH
TRBV6-1,.,ASSTPGRGNGYT
TRBV9,TRBD1,ASSVGQGADSPLH
TRBV28,.,ASSREYGYT
TRBV5-1,TRBD2,ASSPLRGGLAGEAGANVLT
TRBV3-1/TRBV3-2,TRBD2,ASSQVPSGTYEQY
TRBV27,TRBD1,ASSLSRDRGPLPYEQY
TRBV15,.,ATSREVVGLNEQF
TRBV10-2,.,ASSESGGGSYGYT
TRBV18,TRBD1,ASSPTGTGNEKLF
TRBV29-1,TRBD1,SVEDWGQGAGGYT
TRBV9,.,ASSERTTSPGRNTEAF
TRBV14,TRBD2,ASSQTSGSSYNEQF
TRBV5-6,.,ASSPRRPSEGEGWYEQY
TRBV11-3,.,ASSFRTGAEAF
TRBV12-3/TRBV12-4,.,ASSLAGGNEQF
TRBV6-1,.,ASSEVTGVPSYEQY
TRBV7-8,.,ASSLAWGPQETQY
TRBV7-3,TRBD2,ASSPLAGGSGELF
TRBV5-1,.,ASSLATPVGEQY
TRBV29-1,TRBD2,SVVGSGGASYNEQF
TRBV3-1/TRBV3-2,.,ASSFKVGAEAF
TRBV12-3/TRBV12-4,.,ASSTQGSYGYT
TRBV7-4,TRBD1,ASSRGTGRNQPQH
TRBV5-4,TRBD2,ASSWGLAGDNEQF
TRBV27,.,ASRTTLSSYEQY
TRBV7-9,.,ASSFSGGTHNEQF
TRBV19,TRBD2,ASSRAGGPRNEQF
TRBV2,.,ASLLGGRNSPLH
TRBV5-1,.,ASSLAGVGGPYGYT
TRBV11-2,TRBD1,ASSSDRGTGETQY
TRBV4-1,TRBD1,ASSQETGGIYIQY
TRBV12-3/TRBV12-4,.,ASTRMTGELF
TRBV19,TRBD1,ASTQQGGNTEAF
TRBV21-1,.,ASIIPTQGQELDGYT
TRBV27,.,ASSLSSVKPASYNEQF